These 30 T cell receptor beta chains came from one sample sequenced in a study of CXCR3-negative and CXCR3-positive naive CD8 T cells. Findings of the study overall: Naive CXCR3-positive cells had TRB CDR3s more hydrophobic than those of CXCR3-negative naive cells.

Their target antigens are unknown. The authors made the TRB cDNA libraries by 5' RACE using UMI labels. TCRdb re-called the 5' RACE reads and shows each CDR3 protein once, DNA omitted. The specimen's table records about 63,000 distinct CDR3 sequences. Sequenced sample: naive CXCR3+ CD8+ T cells from blood. As to subset: CD45RO-CCR7+CD27+CD95- naive CD8+ T cells expressing CXCR3 (TNR3+). These receptors were obtained from a human donor in good health. Some clones in this sample may be carry-over from other donors' samples.

The rearrangement uses TRBV27 and TRBJ2-1. Per the germline V gene, CDR1 is MNHEY and CDR2 is SMNVEV (reference sequence). The CDR3 is 14 residues long. The CDR3 reads CASSHQDGYNEQFF.

This chain joins TRBV21-1 and TRBJ1-2; TCRdb returns TRBD1, unconfirmable since there is no DNA. TRBV21-1 is given as a pseudogene. The CDR3 runs to 13 residues. Here the CDR3 reads CASRPQGASGYTF.

The rearrangement uses TRBV5-6 and TRBJ1-1; the D gene TCRdb calls, TRBD1, cannot be checked with no DNA. Per the germline V gene, CDR1 is SGHDT and CDR2 is YYEEEE. CDR3 size: 17 residues. CDR3: CASSLAPGQGGKTEAFF.

This rearrangement joins TRBV7-3 to TRBJ2-5; TCRdb gives TRBD1 as the D gene, but with no DNA this cannot be confirmed. Germline V gene lookup returns CDR1 SGHTA and CDR2 FQGTGA. The CDR3 is made up of 16 amino acids. CDR3 protein: CASSPTPGLGQETQYF.

The J gene is TRBJ1-1, the V gene TRBV5-4. The CDR3 contains 13 residues. The germline V gene has CDR1 SGHNT and CDR2 YYREEE (reference sequence). The CDR3 spells CASSPRDWSEAFF.

J is TRBJ2-7 and V is TRBV18. Germline V CDR1 and CDR2: KGHSH, LQKENI. The CDR3 runs to 15 residues. The CDR3 protein is CASSPPETSTYEQYF.

This chain links TRBV29-1 with TRBJ1-2. Per germline, CDR1 SQVTM and CDR2 ANQGSEA. The CDR3 has 16 residues. CDR3 residues: CSVEDLTRAEDDGYTF.

The chain recombines TRBV21-1 with TRBJ2-1. TRBV21-1 is recorded as a pseudogene. The CDR3 consists of 18 residues. This CDR3 reads CASSKDTSRQGSYNEQFF.

The chain carries TRBV7-2 and TRBJ2-7; TCRdb proposes TRBD1, but this gene call is untestable without DNA. Germline loops: CDR1 SGHTA, CDR2 FQGNSA. There are 14 residues in the CDR3. CDR3 sequence: CATSPGQSTYEQYF.

This chain connects TRBV29-1 to TRBJ1-1; TCRdb gives TRBD1 as the D gene, but with no DNA this cannot be confirmed. The CDR3 consists of 11 residues. Germline CDR1 is SQVTM and CDR2 is ANQGSEA. The CDR3 reads CSAYRGSEAFF.

This chain links TRBV7-3 with TRBJ2-7; with no DNA, the TCRdb D assignment of TRBD2 cannot be verified. The CDR3 loop spans 15 amino acids. The germline gives CDR1 SGHTA, CDR2 FQGTGA. The CDR3 loop is CASSLGAGGTYEQYF.

The chain recombines TRBV7-3 with TRBJ2-1; the D call of TRBD2 rests on TCRdb alone, since no DNA is present to check it. The CDR3 loop spans 15 amino acids. Germline lookup yields CDR1 SGHTA and CDR2 FQGTGA. The CDR3: CASSPEGGLYNEQFF.

This chain links TRBV7-9 with TRBJ2-5. Per germline, CDR1 SEHNR and CDR2 FQNEAQ (reference sequence). The CDR3 runs 14 residues. This chain's CDR3 is CASSLVLPSETQYF. Looking up the rest from reference TRBV7-9 and TRBJ2-5 gives the full variable domain: DTGVSQNPRHKITKRGQNVTFRCDPISEHNRLYWYRQTLGQGPEFLTYFQNEAQLEKSRLLSDRFSAERPKGSFSTLEIQRTEQGDSAMYLCASSLVLPSETQYFGPGTRLLVL.

The chain carries TRBV29-1 and TRBJ2-1; TCRdb calls TRBD2, which cannot be checked without DNA. This CDR3 spans 14 amino acids. Germline V gene sequence: CDR1 SQVTM, CDR2 ANQGSEA. The CDR3 reads CSVLAGGPGDEQFF.

This rearrangement joins TRBV9 to TRBJ2-1; without DNA, the TCRdb call of TRBD1 cannot be checked. The CDR3 sequence is 15 residues long. CDR1 is SGDLS, CDR2 YYNGEE, per germline. CDR3: CASSFRQYNYNEQFF.

The chain is built from TRBV7-2 and TRBJ2-3. This CDR3 has 12 residues. Germline V gives CDR1 SGHTA, CDR2 FQGNSA. The CDR3 protein is CASSLAGGTQYF.

The rearrangement links TRBV12-3 or TRBV12-4 to TRBJ2-7; TCRdb's assignment of TRBD1 cannot be checked, as there is no DNA. The CDR3 has 15 residues. The CDR3 is CASSPRDRGTAEQYF.

This sequence joins TRBV29-1 and TRBJ2-5. Germline-derived CDR1 and CDR2 are SQVTM and ANQGSEA. The CDR3 has 11 amino acids. The CDR3 reads CSADTEETQYF. Drawing the rest from reference TRBV29-1 and TRBJ2-5, the complete variable domain is SAVISQKPSRDICQRGTSLTIQCQVDSQVTMMFWYRQQPGQSLTLIATANQGSEATYESGFVIDKFPISRPNLTFSTLTVSNMSPEDSSIYLCSADTEETQYFGPGTRLLVL.

This chain links TRBV5-1 with TRBJ2-4; TCRdb designates TRBD2, a call that cannot be tested without DNA. The CDR3 consists of 15 residues. CDR1 is SGHRS and CDR2 is YFSETQ in the germline V gene. CDR3 residues: CASSDYGGAKNIQYF.

The chain has TRBV4-2 and TRBJ2-3; TCRdb selects TRBD1, and the lack of DNA leaves this call unchecked. Germline V CDR1 and CDR2: LGHNA, YNFKEQ. The CDR3 length is 15 residues. CDR3 sequence reads: CASSQSRDGPDTQYF.

In terms of frequency, this clonotype is medium-sized (0.01 to 0.1%). The rearrangement joins TRBV6-2 or TRBV6-3 to TRBJ2-1; the TCRdb D gene call, TRBD1, has no DNA to confirm it. The CDR3 has 15 residues. Germline loops: CDR1 MNHEY, CDR2 SVGEGT. The CDR3 reads CASRLMGPVVNEQFF.

This chain joins TRBV5-4 and TRBJ1-4; the D call from TCRdb, TRBD1, cannot be confirmed without DNA. There are 16 residues in the CDR3. Per the germline V gene, CDR1 is SGHNT and CDR2 is YYREEE (reference sequence). The CDR3 protein is CASSTDRDATNEKLFF.

The genes are TRBV28 and TRBJ1-4; the TCRdb call, TRBD1, lacks DNA for checking. Germline V gene sequence: CDR1 MDHEN, CDR2 SYDVKM. This CDR3 contains 15 residues. The chain's CDR3 is CASSLGDRWFEKLFF. Using reference TRBV28 and TRBJ1-4 for the parts outside the CDR3, the full variable domain is DVKVTQSSRYLVKRTGEKVFLECVQDMDHENMFWYRQDPGLGLRLIYFSYDVKMKEKGDIPEGYSVSREKKERFSLILESASTNQTSMYLCASSLGDRWFEKLFFGSGTQLSVL.

The rearrangement joins TRBV13 to TRBJ2-5. The CDR3 consists of 14 residues. Germline lookup yields CDR1 PRHDT and CDR2 FYEKMQ (reference sequence). CDR3 residues: CASSLVAVKETQYF.

This chain links TRBV9 with TRBJ2-1; the TRBD1 assignment by TCRdb is unverifiable without DNA. The germline gives CDR1 SGDLS, CDR2 YYNGEE. The CDR3 loop spans 15 amino acids. The CDR3 sequence: CASSEGAGGYNEQFF.

The V gene is TRBV29-1, the J gene TRBJ2-5; TCRdb's D call, TRBD2, is unchecked because there is no DNA. There are 14 residues in the CDR3. The V gene's germline CDR1 is SQVTM and CDR2 ANQGSEA. This CDR3 is CSVEDREGTETQYF.

The chain combines TRBV29-1 with TRBJ2-7. Per the germline V gene, CDR1 is SQVTM and CDR2 is ANQGSEA. CDR3 length: 15 residues. The CDR3 sequence: CSVEVLDRSSYEQYF.

The genes are TRBV12-3 or TRBV12-4 and TRBJ2-1; with no DNA, the TCRdb D assignment of TRBD2 cannot be verified. CDR3 length: 12 residues. The CDR3 reads CASKGGTNEQFF.

The chain recombines TRBV7-8 with TRBJ2-5; TCRdb reports TRBD2, a call that lacks DNA to check it against. From germline, CDR1 is SGHVS and CDR2 FQNEAQ. This CDR3 is built from 14 residues. CDR3 in amino acids: CASSPMRAQETQYF.

This rearrangement joins TRBV20-1 to TRBJ2-3; TCRdb's D gene call, TRBD2, goes unchecked for lack of DNA. CDR1 and CDR2 from the germline V gene are DFQATT and SNEGSKA (reference sequence). The CDR3 totals 13 residues. CDR3 sequence reads: CSGVAGGPDTQYF.